This T cell receptor beta chain was sequenced in a study of T cells after yellow fever vaccination. About the study: In the case of low-cell-number fractions, SMART-Seq v4 Ultra Low Input was used for preparation. General study results and limits: It was a small share of clonotypes that appeared in both CD4 and CD8 compartments. Boosting was followed by the reappearance of most primary-vaccination clones (just under 98% CD4, about 88% CD8).

Only a few counts were recorded for this clonotype. Its target is not known. 5'RACE template switching generated TCR cDNA, adding a universal primer site and UMIs. TCRdb reprocessed the 5' RACE reads via MiXCR and lists one record per CDR3 protein. The sample includes just under 600,000 distinct CDR3 sequences, about 13% seen only once; the top ten take over 11%. Germline loops: CDR1 LGHNA, CDR2 YSLEER. Trimming took off 1 base at V and 5 bases at J, with 18 bases between the two ends. CDR3 length: 16 residues. The clonotype comes from a man aged 25-45 years who received the YFV17D yellow fever vaccine. The rearrangement uses TRBV4-3 and TRBJ2-7, with D maybe TRBD2 (5 bases). The sequencing used PBMCs, collected on the day of the yellow fever booster vaccination. This CDR3 is CASSQVAGLEGHEQYF. CDR3 sequence (DNA): TGCGCCAGCAGCCAAGTGGCGGGCCTTGAAGGCCACGAGCAGTACTTC.